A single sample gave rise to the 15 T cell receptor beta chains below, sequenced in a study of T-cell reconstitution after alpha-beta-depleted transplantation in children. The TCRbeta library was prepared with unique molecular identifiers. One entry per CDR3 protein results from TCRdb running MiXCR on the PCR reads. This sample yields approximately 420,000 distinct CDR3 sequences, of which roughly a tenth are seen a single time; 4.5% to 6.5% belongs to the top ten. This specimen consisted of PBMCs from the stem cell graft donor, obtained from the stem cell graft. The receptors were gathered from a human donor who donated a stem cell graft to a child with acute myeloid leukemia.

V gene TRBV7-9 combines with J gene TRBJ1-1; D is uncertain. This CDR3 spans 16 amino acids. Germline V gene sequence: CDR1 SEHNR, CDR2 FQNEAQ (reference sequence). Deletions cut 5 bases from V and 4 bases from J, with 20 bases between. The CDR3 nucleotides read TGTGCCAGCAGCACCGTTGACGGAGCTGGTGGCACTGAAGCTTTCTTT. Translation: CASSTVDGAGGTEAFF.

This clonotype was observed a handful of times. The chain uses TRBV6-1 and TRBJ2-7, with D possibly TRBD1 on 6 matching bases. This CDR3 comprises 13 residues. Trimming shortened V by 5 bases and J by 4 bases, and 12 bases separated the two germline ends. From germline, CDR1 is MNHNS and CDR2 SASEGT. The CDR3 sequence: CASSNLQGYEQYF. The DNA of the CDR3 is TGTGCCAGCAGTAATTTACAGGGATACGAGCAGTACTTC.

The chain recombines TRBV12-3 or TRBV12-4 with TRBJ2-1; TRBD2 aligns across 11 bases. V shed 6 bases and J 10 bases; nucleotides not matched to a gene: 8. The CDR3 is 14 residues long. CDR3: CASRASGGSREQFF. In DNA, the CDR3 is TGTGCCAGCAGGGCTAGCGGGGGGTCGCGGGAGCAGTTCTTC.

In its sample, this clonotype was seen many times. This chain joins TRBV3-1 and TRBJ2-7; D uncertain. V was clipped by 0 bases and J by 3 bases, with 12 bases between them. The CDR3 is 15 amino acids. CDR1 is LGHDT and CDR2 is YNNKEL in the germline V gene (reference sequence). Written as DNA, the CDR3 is TGTGCCAGCAGCCAAGAGTCAAGCAGTGTCTACGAGCAGTACTTC. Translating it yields CASSQESSSVYEQYF.

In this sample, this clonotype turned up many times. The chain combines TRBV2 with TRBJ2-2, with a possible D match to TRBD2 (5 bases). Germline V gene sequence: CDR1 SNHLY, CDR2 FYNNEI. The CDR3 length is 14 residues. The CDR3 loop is CAGSLTDNTGELFF. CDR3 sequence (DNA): TGTGCTGGGAGCCTTACAGATAACACCGGGGAGCTGTTTTTT.

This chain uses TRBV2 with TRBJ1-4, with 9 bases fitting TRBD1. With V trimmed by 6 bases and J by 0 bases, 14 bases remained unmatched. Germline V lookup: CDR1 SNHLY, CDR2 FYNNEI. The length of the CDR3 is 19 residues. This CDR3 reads CASRFPGQGRGTTNEKLFF. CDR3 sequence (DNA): TGTGCCAGCAGATTTCCGGGACAGGGTAGAGGGACAACTAATGAAAAACTGTTTTTT.

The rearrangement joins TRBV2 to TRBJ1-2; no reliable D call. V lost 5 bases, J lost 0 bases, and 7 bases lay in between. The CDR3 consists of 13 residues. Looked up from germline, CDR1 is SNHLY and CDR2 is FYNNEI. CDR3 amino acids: CASSSMTNYGYTF. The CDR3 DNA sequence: TGTGCCAGCAGTTCGATGACTAACTATGGCTACACCTTC.

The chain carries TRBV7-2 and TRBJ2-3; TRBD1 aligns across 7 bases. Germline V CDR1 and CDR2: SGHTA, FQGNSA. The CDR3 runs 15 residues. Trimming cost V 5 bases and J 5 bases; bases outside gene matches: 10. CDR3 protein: CASSQGQAAIDTQYF. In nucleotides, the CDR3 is TGTGCCAGCAGCCAAGGACAGGCTGCAATAGATACGCAGTATTTT.

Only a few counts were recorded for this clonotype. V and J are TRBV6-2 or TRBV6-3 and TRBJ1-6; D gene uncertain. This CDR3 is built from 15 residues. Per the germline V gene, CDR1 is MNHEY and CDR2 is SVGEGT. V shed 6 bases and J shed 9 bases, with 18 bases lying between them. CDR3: CASSTLGLTISPLHF. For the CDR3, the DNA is TGTGCCAGCAGCACCTTGGGGTTGACAATTTCACCCCTCCACTTT.

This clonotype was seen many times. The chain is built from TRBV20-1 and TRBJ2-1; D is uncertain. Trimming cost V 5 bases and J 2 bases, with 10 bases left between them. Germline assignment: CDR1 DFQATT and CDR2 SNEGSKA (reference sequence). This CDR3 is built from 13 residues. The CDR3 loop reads CSALVATYNEQFF. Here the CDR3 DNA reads TGCAGTGCTCTGGTAGCAACCTACAATGAGCAGTTCTTC.

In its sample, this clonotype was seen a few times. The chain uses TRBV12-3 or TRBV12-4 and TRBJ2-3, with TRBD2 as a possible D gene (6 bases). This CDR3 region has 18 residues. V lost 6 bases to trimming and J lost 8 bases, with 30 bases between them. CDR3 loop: CASSLDWPDGGSWVTQYF. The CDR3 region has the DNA TGTGCCAGCAGCCTCGATTGGCCGGACGGAGGGAGTTGGGTTACGCAGTATTTT.

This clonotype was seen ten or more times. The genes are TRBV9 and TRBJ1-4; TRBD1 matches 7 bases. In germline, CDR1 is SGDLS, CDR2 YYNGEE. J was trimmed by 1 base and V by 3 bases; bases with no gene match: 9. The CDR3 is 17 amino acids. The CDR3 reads CASSARQGLGTNEKLFF. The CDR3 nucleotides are TGTGCCAGCAGCGCTCGACAGGGCCTTGGAACTAATGAAAAACTGTTTTTT.

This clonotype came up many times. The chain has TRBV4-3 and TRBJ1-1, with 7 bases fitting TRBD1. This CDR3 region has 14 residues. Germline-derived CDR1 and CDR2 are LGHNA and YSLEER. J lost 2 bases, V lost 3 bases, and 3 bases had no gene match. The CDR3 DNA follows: TGCGCCAGCAGCCAGACAGGGATCAACACTGAAGCTTTCTTT. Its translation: CASSQTGINTEAFF.

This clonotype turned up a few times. The CDR3 spells CASSVASRGEVETQYF. CDR3 DNA sequence: TGTGCCAGCAGCGTAGCTTCACGGGGGGAAGTGGAGACCCAGTACTTC. The chain uses TRBV9 and TRBJ2-5; TRBD2 aligns across 7 bases. V lost 0 bases and J lost 5; bases outside the gene matches: 10. The germline gives CDR1 SGDLS, CDR2 YYNGEE. CDR3 length: 16 amino acids.

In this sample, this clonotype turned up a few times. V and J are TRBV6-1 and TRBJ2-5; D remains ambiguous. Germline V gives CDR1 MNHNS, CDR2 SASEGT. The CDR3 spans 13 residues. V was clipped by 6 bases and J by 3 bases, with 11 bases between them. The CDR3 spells CASSRDIEETQYF. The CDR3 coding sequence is TGTGCCAGCAGCCGAGACATCGAAGAGACCCAGTACTTC.